The 20 T cell receptor beta chains below all came from one sample that was sequenced in a study of cytotoxic CD8 clonotypes in ibrutinib-treated CLL. Data came from immunoSEQ multiplex PCR; TCRdb stores just in-frame clones and leaves some out. This sample has around 140,000 clones, with over 75% found just once. Sequencing used PBMCs, obtained after 24 months of ibrutinib treatment. The receptors here all came from a human donor with chronic lymphocytic leukemia.

The chain joins TRBV4-1 to TRBJ2-3; 9 nucleotides line up with TRBD1. Per the germline V gene, CDR1 is MGHRA and CDR2 is YSYEKL. This CDR3 has 16 amino acids. Germline trimming cut 0 bases from V and 5 bases from J; bases unmatched to any gene: 6. CDR3 loop: CASSQEDRGRGDTQYF. The DNA for the CDR3 is TGCGCCAGCAGCCAAGAGGACAGGGGCAGGGGAGATACGCAGTATTTT.

The chain joins TRBV7-2 to TRBJ2-7, with D maybe TRBD2 (7 bases). Trimming pared 1 base from V and 5 bases from J, leaving 15 bases between. The CDR3 runs 15 residues. Germline-derived CDR1 and CDR2 are SGHTA and FQGNSA. This chain's CDR3 is CASSLVGGGRDEQYF. For the CDR3, the DNA is TGTGCCAGCAGCTTAGTGGGCGGGGGCAGGGACGAGCAGTACTTC.

This chain's CDR3 is CASSLQRNTEAFF. The CDR3 coding sequence is TGTGCCAGCAGCCTACAGAGGAACACTGAAGCTTTCTTT. V usage is TRBV7-3 and J usage is TRBJ1-1, with D unclear. Trimming stripped 5 bases from V and 1 base from J, with 8 bases between. Germline V CDR1 and CDR2: SGHTA, FQGTGA. The CDR3 spans 13 residues.

The chain has TRBV9 and TRBJ2-7; 11 nucleotides agree with TRBD2. This CDR3 spans 23 amino acids. Germline V CDR1 and CDR2: SGDLS, YYNGEE. With V trimmed by 0 bases and J by 0 bases, 23 bases remained unmatched. This CDR3 reads CASSVGTSGRSGLTGQISYEQYF. CDR3 nucleotides: TGTGCCAGCAGCGTAGGAACTAGCGGGAGAAGCGGGTTAACTGGTCAGATCTCCTACGAGCAGTACTTC. The entire variable domain, with the rest obtained from reference TRBV9 and TRBJ2-7, is as follows: DSGVTQTPKHLITATGQRVTLRCSPRSGDLSVYWYQQSLDQGLQFLIQYYNGEERAKGNILERFSAQQFPDLHSELNLSSLELGDSALYFCASSVGTSGRSGLTGQISYEQYFGPGTRLTVT.

V and J are TRBV6-5 and TRBJ1-2, with 8 positions matching TRBD1. After removal of 6 bases from V and 3 bases from J, the junction contained 9 bases not matched to a gene. The CDR3 extends over 15 amino acids. Germline values: CDR1 MNHEY, CDR2 SVGAGI. The CDR3 reads CASRKDREKYYGYTF. CDR3 DNA: TGTGCCAGCAGAAAGGACAGGGAGAAATACTATGGCTACACCTTC.

V gene TRBV4-1 combines with J gene TRBJ2-7, with 10 bases identical to TRBD1. The CDR3 is 15 amino acids. Germline values: CDR1 MGHRA, CDR2 YSYEKL. J gave up 1 base and V 2 bases, and 2 bases lay outside the gene matches. CDR3 DNA sequence: TGCGCCAGCAGCCAAAGGACAGGGGGATCCTACGAGCAGTACTTC. Translation gives CASSQRTGGSYEQYF.

The rearrangement joins TRBV6-1 to TRBJ2-3; D is perhaps TRBD1 or TRBD2 (5 bases each). The CDR3 spans 14 residues. V was trimmed by 7 bases and J by 1 base, leaving 12 bases between them. In germline, CDR1 is MNHNS, CDR2 SASEGT. The CDR3 region is CASITGPGTDTQYF. CDR3 sequence (DNA): TGTGCCAGCATCACGGGACCAGGCACAGATACGCAGTATTTT.

This clone has only one observation. The chain is built from TRBV6-1 and TRBJ1-1, with TRBD1 as a possible D gene (5 bases). Trimming cost V 1 base and J 10 bases, with 19 bases left between them. This CDR3 is 15 amino acids long. Germline lookup yields CDR1 MNHNS and CDR2 SASEGT. CDR3 sequence (DNA): TGTGCCAGCAGTGAAGGTGGGCGGAGGGGCTATGCAGCTTTCTTT. Protein product: CASSEGGRRGYAAFF.

Written as DNA, the CDR3 is TGTGCCAGTAGTATAAAGGGACCCACCGAGCAGCCCCAGCATTTT. This gives the protein CASSIKGPTEQPQHF. The chain uses TRBV19 and TRBJ1-5, with a weak D call TRBD1 (5 bases). Germline V lookup: CDR1 LNHDA, CDR2 SQIVND (reference sequence). Trimming cost V 2 bases and J 7 bases, with 15 bases left between them. There are 15 residues in the CDR3.

J is TRBJ2-7 and V is TRBV7-9; possibly TRBD2 for D (6 bases). V lost 4 bases and J 5 bases, leaving 18 bases between the germline ends. Germline values: CDR1 SEHNR, CDR2 FQNEAQ (reference sequence). CDR3 size: 15 residues. The CDR3 coding sequence is TGTGCCAGCAGCTACTCGCGGGGAAATAGGGACGAGCAGTACTTC. Amino acids: CASSYSRGNRDEQYF.

The chain joins TRBV6-1 to TRBJ1-2; 7 positions match TRBD1. CDR3 length: 14 residues. Germline lookup yields CDR1 MNHNS and CDR2 SASEGT. The trim removed 3 bases at V and 8 bases at J, leaving 9 bases unmatched. The CDR3 region is CASSDQTGLGGYTF. CDR3 in DNA: TGTGCCAGCAGTGACCAGACAGGGCTCGGCGGCTACACCTTC.

The J gene is TRBJ2-3, the V gene TRBV12-5; D possibly uses TRBD1 or TRBD2 (5 bases each). Germline CDR1 LGHNT, CDR2 FRNRAP. The V and J ends lost 5 bases and 5 bases respectively, with 23 bases between them. The CDR3 contains 17 residues. The CDR3 DNA is TGTGCTAGTGGTCCCCGACGGGGCCACAAGAGTGAAGATACGCAGTATTTT. Protein sequence: CASGPRRGHKSEDTQYF.

This chain connects TRBV4-3 to TRBJ2-7; D possibly corresponds to TRBD2 (6 bases). V was clipped by 1 base and J by 5 bases, with 21 bases between them. Germline V gene sequence: CDR1 LGHNA, CDR2 YSLEER. The CDR3 has 17 residues. The CDR3 bases are TGCGCCAGCAGCCAAGTTATCGGACGTGCGGGACCCCACGAGCAGTACTTC. Its translation is CASSQVIGRAGPHEQYF.

The chain has TRBV28 and TRBJ2-7, with D possibly matching TRBD1 (7 bases). Trimming shortened V by 8 bases and J by 3 bases, and 17 bases separated the two germline ends. The CDR3 is 14 residues long. Germline lookup yields CDR1 MDHEN and CDR2 SYDVKM. The CDR3 here is CASGSGGKDYEQYF. The DNA for the CDR3 is TGTGCCAGCGGATCAGGGGGGAAGGACTACGAGCAGTACTTC.

The CDR3 nucleotides are TGTGCCAGCAGCGTAGCTGGAGACTACTCCTACGAGCAGTACTTC. Amino acid sequence: CASSVAGDYSYEQYF. The chain has TRBV9 and TRBJ2-7; weak D call: TRBD2 (5 bases). The V gene's germline CDR1 is SGDLS and CDR2 YYNGEE. The CDR3 runs 15 residues. V gave up 0 bases and J gave up 0 bases, with 10 bases separating them.

This sequence joins TRBV5-1 and TRBJ1-2; D gene unclear. This CDR3 region has 17 residues. Germline CDR1 SGHRS, CDR2 YFSETQ. V lost 1 base to trimming and J lost 3 bases, with 19 bases between them. In DNA, the CDR3 is TGCGCCAGCAGCTTGAGCTCAGGCGGAGGCTCGGACTATGGCTACACCTTC. It specifies CASSLSSGGGSDYGYTF.

This clone was recorded a few times. This chain links TRBV9 with TRBJ1-2; D is undetermined. CDR1 is SGDLS and CDR2 is YYNGEE in the germline V gene. Trimming removed 3 bases from V and 8 bases from J, with 8 bases in between. This CDR3 has 11 residues. DNA for the CDR3: TGTGCCAGCAGCGCGGGTTTGGGCTACACCTTC. This encodes CASSAGLGYTF.

This chain links TRBV5-4 with TRBJ1-2; D is unclear. The ends were cut back, 4 bases at V and 0 bases at J, with 10 bases in the middle. The germline gives CDR1 SGHNT, CDR2 YYREEE (reference sequence). This CDR3 is 14 amino acids long. CDR3 DNA sequence: TGTGCCAGCAGCCCGGCCCTAGCTAACTATGGCTACACCTTC. This encodes CASSPALANYGYTF.

There are a few counts of this clone. V and J are TRBV29-1 and TRBJ1-1; 10 positions match TRBD1. The CDR3 has 14 residues. CDR1 SQVTM and CDR2 ANQGSEA come from the germline V gene. Trimming took 3 bases from V and 11 from J; bases not matched to a gene: 12. CDR3 coding DNA: TGCAGCGTTGACGGATGGGACAGGGGCCCCCCGGCTTTCTTT. The encoded protein is CSVDGWDRGPPAFF.

The chain joins TRBV19 to TRBJ2-1; TRBD2 matches 7 bases. This CDR3 has 15 amino acids. In germline, CDR1 is LNHDA, CDR2 SQIVND (reference sequence). V lost 5 bases and J lost 4; bases outside the gene matches: 8. CDR3 protein: CASSFGTGGYNEQFF. For the CDR3, the DNA is TGTGCCAGTAGTTTCGGGACGGGGGGTTACAATGAGCAGTTCTTC.